This T cell receptor beta chain originates from a study of OX40 agonist ivuxolimab in advanced cancers. Turning to the study itself: A partial response was reached by three patients: one with hepatocellular carcinoma and two with cutaneous melanoma.

Clones were read by immunoSEQ multiplex PCR, and TCRdb kept only the in-frame ones, dropping some. The sample lists roughly 70,000 clones, 80% to 90% occurring once. Study results and caveats: Antigens targeted by the expanded peripheral T cells were not determined.

In regard to this clone: Its antigen is not identified.

There are 13 residues in the CDR3. Germline CDR1 reads SGHNT; CDR2 reads YYREEE (reference sequence). Trimming took off 5 bases at V and 6 bases at J, with 14 bases between the two ends. The clonotype was recovered from an adult with an advanced solid tumor such as melanoma, head and neck, liver or kidney cancer. Sequencing was performed on CD4+ or CD8+ T cells sorted from blood, taken in a trial of the OX40 agonist ivuxolimab. The J gene is TRBJ1-2, the V gene TRBV5-4; no clear D gene. The CDR3 bases are TGTGCCAGCAGTTCTAAGGATAAGGATGGCTACACCTTC. Protein product: CASSSKDKDGYTF. The variable domain in full, with the rest retrieved from reference TRBV5-4 and TRBJ1-2, is ETGVTQSPTHLIKTRGQQVTLRCSSQSGHNTVSWYQQALGQGPQFIFQYYREEENGRGNFPPRFSGLQFPNYSSELNVNALELDDSALYLCASSSKDKDGYTFGSGTRLTVV.